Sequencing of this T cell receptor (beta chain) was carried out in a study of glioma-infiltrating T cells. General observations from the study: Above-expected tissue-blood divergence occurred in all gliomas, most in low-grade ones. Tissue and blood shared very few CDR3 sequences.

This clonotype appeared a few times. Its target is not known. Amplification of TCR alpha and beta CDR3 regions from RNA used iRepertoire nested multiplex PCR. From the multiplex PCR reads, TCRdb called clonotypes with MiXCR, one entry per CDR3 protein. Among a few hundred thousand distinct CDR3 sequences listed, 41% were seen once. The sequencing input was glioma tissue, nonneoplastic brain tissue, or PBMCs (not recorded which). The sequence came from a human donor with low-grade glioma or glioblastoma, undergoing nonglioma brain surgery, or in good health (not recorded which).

DNA for the CDR3: TGTGCCAGTAGGACTAGCGCCCAGAGCTCCTACGAGCAGTACTTC. Its translation: CASRTSAQSSYEQYF. The J gene is TRBJ2-7, the V gene TRBV19; 8 bases fit TRBD2. The CDR3 loop spans 15 amino acids. V shed 6 bases and J 0 bases; nucleotides not matched to a gene: 7. Germline V gene data show CDR1 as LNHDA and CDR2 as SQIVND (reference sequence). Together with reference TRBV19 and TRBJ2-7, the CDR3 gives the full variable domain: DGGITQSPKYLFRKEGQNVTLSCEQNLNHDAMYWYRQDPGQGLRLIYYSQIVNDFQKGDIAEGYSVSREKKESFPLTVTSAQKNPTAFYLCASRTSAQSSYEQYFGPGTRLTVT.